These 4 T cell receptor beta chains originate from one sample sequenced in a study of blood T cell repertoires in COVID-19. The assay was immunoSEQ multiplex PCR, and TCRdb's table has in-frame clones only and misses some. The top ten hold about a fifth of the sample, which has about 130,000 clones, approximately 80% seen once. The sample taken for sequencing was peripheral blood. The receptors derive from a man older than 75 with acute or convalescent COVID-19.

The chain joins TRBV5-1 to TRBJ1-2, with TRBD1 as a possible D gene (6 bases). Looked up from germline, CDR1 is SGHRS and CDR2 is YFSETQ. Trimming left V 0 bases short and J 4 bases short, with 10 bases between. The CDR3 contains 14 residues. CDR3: CASSLEAGVYGYTF. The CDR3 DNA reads TGCGCCAGCAGCTTGGAGGCAGGGGTCTATGGCTACACCTTC. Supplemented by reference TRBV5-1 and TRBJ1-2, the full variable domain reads KAGVTQTPRYLIKTRGQQVTLSCSPISGHRSVSWYQQTPGQGLQFLFEYFSETQRNKGNFPGRFSGRQFSNSRSEMNVSTLELGDSALYLCASSLEAGVYGYTFGSGTRLTVV.

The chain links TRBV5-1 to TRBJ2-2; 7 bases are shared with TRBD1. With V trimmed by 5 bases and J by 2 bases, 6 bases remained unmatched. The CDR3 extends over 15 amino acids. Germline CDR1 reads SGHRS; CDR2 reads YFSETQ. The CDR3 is CASRKGALNTGELFF. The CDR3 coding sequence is TGCGCCAGCAGGAAGGGGGCGCTTAACACCGGGGAGCTGTTTTTT.

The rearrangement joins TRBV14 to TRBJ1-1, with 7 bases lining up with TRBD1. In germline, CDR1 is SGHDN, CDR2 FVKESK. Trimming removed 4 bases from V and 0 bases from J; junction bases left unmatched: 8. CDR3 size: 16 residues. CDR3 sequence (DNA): TGTGCCAGCAGCCTATACCTGGGACAGATGAACACTGAAGCTTTCTTT. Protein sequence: CASSLYLGQMNTEAFF. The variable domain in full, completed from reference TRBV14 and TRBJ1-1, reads EAGVTQFPSHSVIEKGQTVTLRCDPISGHDNLYWYRRVMGKEIKFLLHFVKESKQDESGMPNNRFLAERTGGTYSTLKVQPAELEDSGVYFCASSLYLGQMNTEAFFGQGTRLTVV.

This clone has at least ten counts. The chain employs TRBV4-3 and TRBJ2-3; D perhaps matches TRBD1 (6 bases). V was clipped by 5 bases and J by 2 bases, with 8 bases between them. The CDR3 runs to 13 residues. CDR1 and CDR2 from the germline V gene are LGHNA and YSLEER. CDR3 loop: CASSGQTTDTQYF. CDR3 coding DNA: TGCGCCAGCAGCGGACAGACCACAGATACGCAGTATTTT.